Below, 10 T cell receptor beta chains from the same sample are listed, as sequenced in a study of cytomegalovirus exposure and HLA in healthy donors. Primers included in the PCR were 60 Vbeta and 13 Jbeta primers. Assay used: immunoSEQ multiplex PCR; TCRdb lists only in-frame clones, some missing. The sample includes about 150,000 clones, roughly 84% of them seen just once. The sequenced sample consisted of PBMCs. All receptors come from a young woman in good health and CMV-seronegative.

This clone was observed a handful of times. The chain couples TRBV27 to TRBJ2-1; 8 bases are shared with TRBD2. J was trimmed by 2 bases and V by 3 bases; bases with no gene match: 3. Germline-derived CDR1 and CDR2 are MNHEY and SMNVEV (reference sequence). The CDR3 extends over 15 amino acids. In DNA form, the CDR3 reads TGTGCCAGCAGTTTCCCGGGACTAGCCTACAATGAGCAGTTCTTC. The encoded protein is CASSFPGLAYNEQFF.

The chain joins TRBV4-1 to TRBJ1-2; 9 bases line up with TRBD1. Looked up from germline, CDR1 is MGHRA and CDR2 is YSYEKL. V trimming: 3 bases; J trimming: 8 bases; junction bases outside the gene matches: 7. There are 14 residues in the CDR3. The CDR3 is CASSQPGQGKGYTF. DNA of the CDR3: TGCGCCAGCAGCCAGCCCGGACAGGGGAAAGGCTACACCTTC.

This clone occurred once. The CDR3 spells CASSRQASNQPQHF. CDR3 in DNA: TGTGCCAGCAGCCGACAAGCTAGCAATCAGCCCCAGCATTTT. The chain links TRBV7-2 to TRBJ1-5; D gene ambiguous. Germline V CDR1 and CDR2: SGHTA, FQGNSA. The V and J ends lost 5 bases and 0 bases respectively, with 8 bases between them. The CDR3 contains 14 residues.

The chain links TRBV5-4 to TRBJ2-3, with a possible D match to TRBD1 (8 bases). This CDR3 region has 16 residues. Trimming pared 4 bases from V and 0 bases from J, leaving 15 bases between. Looked up from germline, CDR1 is SGHNT and CDR2 is YYREEE (reference sequence). The CDR3 spells CASSSGTGPSTDTQYF. CDR3 nucleotide sequence: TGTGCCAGCAGCAGCGGGACAGGCCCTAGCACAGATACGCAGTATTTT.

The genes are TRBV7-9 and TRBJ1-4; no reliable D call. V lost 0 bases to trimming and J lost 4 bases, with 6 bases between them. Germline V CDR1 and CDR2: SEHNR, FQNEAQ (reference sequence). This CDR3 contains 14 residues. Here the CDR3 reads CASSLAEINEKLFF. In nucleotides, the CDR3 is TGTGCCAGCAGCTTAGCGGAGATTAATGAAAAACTGTTTTTT.

The rearrangement links TRBV7-9 to TRBJ2-5; weak D call: TRBD1 (5 bases). V shed 4 bases and J shed 7 bases, with 13 bases lying between them. Germline V lookup: CDR1 SEHNR, CDR2 FQNEAQ (reference sequence). The CDR3 length is 13 residues. In DNA form, the CDR3 reads TGTGCCAGCAGCTCCGGGCCTAGGGGGACCCAGTACTTC. Encoded protein: CASSSGPRGTQYF.

This clone is a singleton in its sample. The chain links TRBV28 to TRBJ2-3, with D perhaps TRBD1 (6 bases). The germline V gene encodes CDR1 MDHEN and CDR2 SYDVKM. The ends were cut back, 6 bases at V and 6 bases at J, with 13 bases in the middle. The CDR3 extends over 13 amino acids. In nucleotides, the CDR3 is TGTGCCAGCAGCTCCCATACAGGGGATACGCAGTATTTT. It translates to CASSSHTGDTQYF.

The chain joins TRBV6-5 to TRBJ2-7; 11 nucleotides align to TRBD1. Germline values: CDR1 MNHEY, CDR2 SVGAGI. Trimming at V came to 5 bases and at J to 7 bases, leaving 7 bases not matched to a gene. This CDR3 region has 14 residues. The CDR3: CASSPGTGGFEQYF. The CDR3 DNA sequence: TGTGCCAGCAGTCCCGGGACAGGGGGTTTTGAGCAGTACTTC.

This chain joins TRBV2 and TRBJ1-5; D remains unclear. Germline loops: CDR1 SNHLY, CDR2 FYNNEI. V lost 4 bases to trimming and J lost 0 bases, with 7 bases between them. This CDR3 has 14 residues. CDR3 amino acids: CASSVDYSNQPQHF. The CDR3 region has the DNA TGTGCCAGCAGTGTGGACTATAGCAATCAGCCCCAGCATTTT.

This rearrangement joins TRBV11-3 to TRBJ2-7; 11 bases fit TRBD2. From germline, CDR1 is SGHNT and CDR2 YENEEA. Trimming cost V 3 bases and J 2 bases; bases outside gene matches: 9. The CDR3 runs 17 residues. CDR3 region: CASSFSFGTSGTYEQYF. For the CDR3, the DNA is TGTGCCAGCAGCTTCAGCTTCGGGACTAGCGGAACCTACGAGCAGTACTTC.